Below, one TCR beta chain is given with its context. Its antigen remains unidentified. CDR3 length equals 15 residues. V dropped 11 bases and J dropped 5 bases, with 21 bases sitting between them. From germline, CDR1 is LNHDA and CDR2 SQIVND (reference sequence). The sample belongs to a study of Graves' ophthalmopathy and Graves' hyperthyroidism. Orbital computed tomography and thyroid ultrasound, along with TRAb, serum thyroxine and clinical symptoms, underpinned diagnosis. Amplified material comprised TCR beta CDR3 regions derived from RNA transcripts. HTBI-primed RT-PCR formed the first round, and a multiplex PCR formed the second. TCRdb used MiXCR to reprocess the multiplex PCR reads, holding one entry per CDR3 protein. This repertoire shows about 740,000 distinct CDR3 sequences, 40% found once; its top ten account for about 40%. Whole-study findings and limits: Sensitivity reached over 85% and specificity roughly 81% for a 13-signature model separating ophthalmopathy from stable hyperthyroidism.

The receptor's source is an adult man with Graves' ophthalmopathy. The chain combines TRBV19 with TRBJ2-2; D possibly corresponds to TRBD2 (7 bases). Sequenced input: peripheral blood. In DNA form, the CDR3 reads TGTGCCTCTCACGGGGGGCAGGGAGGTACCGGGGAGCTGTTTTTT. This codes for CASHGGQGGTGELFF.